This T cell receptor (beta chain) was identified in a study of spatial heterogeneity in lung cancer. Turning to the study itself: In the raw reads, each unique TCR and UMI combination was present more than ten times on average.

Many counts were recorded for this clonotype. Specified time point: sample taken at primary tumor resection. 72 TRACERx patients with early, untreated non-small cell lung cancer donated samples. Unsorted whole RNA from tumor, nontumor lung or frozen PBMC underwent sequencing. One entry per CDR3 protein, called by TCRdb with MiXCR from the 5' RACE reads. The sample holds about 12,000 distinct CDR3 sequences, 3.8% seen once. Germline V gene lookup returns CDR1 LGHNA and CDR2 YNFKEQ. V was trimmed by 7 bases and J by 1 base, leaving 10 bases between them. This CDR3 is built from 13 residues. Sample: PBMCs, taken at surgery. The chain carries TRBV4-2 and TRBJ1-1, with a weak D call TRBD1 (5 bases). This TCR came from a male donor with early-stage non-small cell lung cancer. The CDR3 coding sequence is TGTGCCAGCAAATCGGGACGGAACACTGAAGCTTTCTTT. Amino acid sequence: CASKSGRNTEAFF.